This TCR beta chain was recorded in a study of T cell responses to AZD1222 COVID-19 vaccine. TCRdb's copy holds only in-frame clones and misses some; the assay was immunoSEQ multiplex PCR. In the table there are 150,000 to 200,000 clones, around 93% of which are singletons. Germline CDR1 is SGHTA and CDR2 is FQGNSA. After removal of 1 base from V and 7 bases from J, the junction contained 5 bases not matched to a gene. This CDR3 region has 15 residues. The sequence was obtained from an adult in good health. The material sequenced was peripheral blood, taken on day 0 of AZD1222 vaccination. The chain uses TRBV7-2 and TRBJ2-1; 9 bases are shared with TRBD1. For the CDR3, the DNA is TGTGCCAGCAGCTTAGATTTACAGGGGGCGAATGAGCAGTTCTTC. Its translation is CASSLDLQGANEQFF.